Listed below are T cell receptor beta chains from one sample, sequenced in a study of T cells in Graves' hyperthyroidism and ophthalmopathy. TCRdb processed the multiplex PCR reads anew with MiXCR; each CDR3 protein has one entry. Among 600,000 to 850,000 distinct CDR3 sequences listed, 18% were seen once. The sequenced sample consisted of blood. Source of these receptors: a woman aged 50 to 60 with Graves' hyperthyroidism that later progressed to Graves' ophthalmopathy. Both conserved end residues are trimmed from each CDR3.

v_call	j_call	cdr3_aa
TRBV19	TRBJ1-6	ASSIDLYRGRASPLH
TRBV9	TRBJ1-1	ASVGPTNTEAF
TRBV9	TRBJ1-4	ASSVEDSHATNEKLF
TRBV2	TRBJ2-1	ASSEDRAGISEQF
TRBV5-1	TRBJ2-4	ASSPGDRIQY
TRBV2	TRBJ2-7	ASSDDSYEQY
TRBV2	TRBJ1-2	ASSEGTLEFYGYT
TRBV2	TRBJ1-1	ASSRRDRAF
TRBV19	TRBJ1-1	ASSMAVGNTEAF
TRBV14	TRBJ1-6	ASSQGQGTPFNSPLH
TRBV12-3/TRBV12-4	TRBJ1-5	ASQGVNENQPQH
TRBV19	TRBJ1-1	ASTLGQGLEAF
TRBV3-1	TRBJ2-2	ASSQISGGAGTGELF
TRBV18	TRBJ1-2	ASSLRDGYGYT
TRBV10-3	TRBJ1-1	AISDVGGMNTEAF
TRBV27	TRBJ1-2	ASRQDGRANYGYT
TRBV6-5	TRBJ1-2	ASSYRGENYGYT
TRBV3-1	TRBJ2-1	ASSRGLAGGLRSYNEQF
TRBV24-1	TRBJ2-1	ATSEPGVAGPYNEQF
TRBV6-5	TRBJ2-5	ASSYLDGAQETQY
TRBV12-3/TRBV12-4	TRBJ2-1	ATLIQGTSSYNEQF